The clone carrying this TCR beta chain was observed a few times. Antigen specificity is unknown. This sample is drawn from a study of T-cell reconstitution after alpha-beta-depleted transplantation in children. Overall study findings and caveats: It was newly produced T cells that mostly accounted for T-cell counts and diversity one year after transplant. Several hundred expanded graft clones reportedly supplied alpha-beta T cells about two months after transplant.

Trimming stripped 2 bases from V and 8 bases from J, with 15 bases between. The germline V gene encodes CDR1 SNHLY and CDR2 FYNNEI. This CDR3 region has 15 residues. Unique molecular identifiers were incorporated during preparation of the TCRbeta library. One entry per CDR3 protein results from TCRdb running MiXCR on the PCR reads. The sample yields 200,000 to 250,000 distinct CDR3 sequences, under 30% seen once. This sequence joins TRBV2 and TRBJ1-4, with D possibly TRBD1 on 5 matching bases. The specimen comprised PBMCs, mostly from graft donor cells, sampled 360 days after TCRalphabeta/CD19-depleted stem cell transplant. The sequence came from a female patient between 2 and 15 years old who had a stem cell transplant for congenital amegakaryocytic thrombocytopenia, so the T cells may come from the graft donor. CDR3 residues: CASSELRGSIEKLFF. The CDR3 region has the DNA TGTGCCAGCAGTGAATTAAGGGGATCTATCGAAAAACTGTTTTTT.